This record covers a single T cell receptor beta chain. Sequencing used immunoSEQ multiplex PCR; TCRdb keeps in-frame clones, though not all of them. The repertoire holds more than 80,000 clones, with 87% as singletons. The ends were cut back, 0 bases at V and 4 bases at J, with 15 bases in the middle. CDR3 length equals 16 residues. The germline V gene encodes CDR1 MNHEY and CDR2 SVGAGI. The data were taken from a study of blood T cell repertoires in COVID-19. The chain employs TRBV6-5 and TRBJ1-1; the D is unclear. The origin of this receptor is an older woman with COVID-19, enrolled during active disease. The source material was peripheral blood. CDR3 DNA: TGTGCCAGCAGTTACTCGTTTTCGACTCTGAGCACTGAAGCTTTCTTT. As protein: CASSYSFSTLSTEAFF.